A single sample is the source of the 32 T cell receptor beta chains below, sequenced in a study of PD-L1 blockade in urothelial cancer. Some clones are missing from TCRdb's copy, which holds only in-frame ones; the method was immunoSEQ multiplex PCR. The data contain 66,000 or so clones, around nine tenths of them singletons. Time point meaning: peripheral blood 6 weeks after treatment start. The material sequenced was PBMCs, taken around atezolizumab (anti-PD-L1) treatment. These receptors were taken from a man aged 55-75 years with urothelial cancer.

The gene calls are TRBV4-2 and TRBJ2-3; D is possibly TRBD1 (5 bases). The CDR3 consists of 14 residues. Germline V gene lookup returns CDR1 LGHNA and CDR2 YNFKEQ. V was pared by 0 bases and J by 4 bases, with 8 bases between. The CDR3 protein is CASSQDGRADTQYF. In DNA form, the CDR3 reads TGTGCCAGCAGCCAAGATGGCAGGGCAGATACGCAGTATTTT.

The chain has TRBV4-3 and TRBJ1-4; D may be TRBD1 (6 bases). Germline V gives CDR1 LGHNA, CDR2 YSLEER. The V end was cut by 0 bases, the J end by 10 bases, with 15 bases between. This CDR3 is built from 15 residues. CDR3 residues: CASSQDSGGGRKLFF. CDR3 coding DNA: TGCGCCAGCAGCCAAGATTCGGGGGGCGGAAGAAAACTGTTTTTT.

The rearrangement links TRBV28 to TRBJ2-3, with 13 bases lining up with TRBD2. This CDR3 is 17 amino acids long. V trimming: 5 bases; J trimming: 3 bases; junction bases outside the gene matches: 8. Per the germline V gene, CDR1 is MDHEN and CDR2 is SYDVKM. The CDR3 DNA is TGTGCCAGCAGTCCCCCGGGACTAGCGGGAAATACAGATACGCAGTATTTT. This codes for CASSPPGLAGNTDTQYF.

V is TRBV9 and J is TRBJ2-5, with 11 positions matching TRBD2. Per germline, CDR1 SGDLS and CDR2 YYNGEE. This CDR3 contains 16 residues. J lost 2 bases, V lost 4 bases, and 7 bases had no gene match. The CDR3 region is CASSTGLAETQETQYF. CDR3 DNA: TGTGCCAGCAGCACGGGACTAGCGGAGACACAAGAGACCCAGTACTTC.

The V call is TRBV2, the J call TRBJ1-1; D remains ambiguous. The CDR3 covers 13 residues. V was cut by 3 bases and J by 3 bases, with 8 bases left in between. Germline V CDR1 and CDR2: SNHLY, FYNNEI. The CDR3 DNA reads TGTGCCAGCAGTGACCAGACATACACTGAAGCTTTCTTT. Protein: CASSDQTYTEAFF.

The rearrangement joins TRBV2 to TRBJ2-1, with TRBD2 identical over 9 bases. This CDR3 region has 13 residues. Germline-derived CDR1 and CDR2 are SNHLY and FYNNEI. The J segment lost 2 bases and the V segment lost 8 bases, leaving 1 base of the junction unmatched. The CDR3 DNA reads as TGTGCCAGCCTAGCGGGAACCTACAATGAGCAGTTCTTC. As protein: CASLAGTYNEQFF.

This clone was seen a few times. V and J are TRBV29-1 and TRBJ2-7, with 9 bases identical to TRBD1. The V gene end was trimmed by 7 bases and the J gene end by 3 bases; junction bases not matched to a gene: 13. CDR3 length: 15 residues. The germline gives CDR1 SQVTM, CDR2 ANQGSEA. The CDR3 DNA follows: TGCAGCGCACCTTCAGGGGTGGGACAGGGCTACGAGCAGTACTTC. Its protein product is CSAPSGVGQGYEQYF.

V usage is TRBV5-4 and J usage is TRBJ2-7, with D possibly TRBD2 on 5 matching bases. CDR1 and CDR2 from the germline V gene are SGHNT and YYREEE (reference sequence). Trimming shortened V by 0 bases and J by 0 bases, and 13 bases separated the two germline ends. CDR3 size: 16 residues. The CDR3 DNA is TGTGCCAGCAGCTTGGGGGAGCAGGTTAGCTCCTACGAGCAGTACTTC. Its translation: CASSLGEQVSSYEQYF.

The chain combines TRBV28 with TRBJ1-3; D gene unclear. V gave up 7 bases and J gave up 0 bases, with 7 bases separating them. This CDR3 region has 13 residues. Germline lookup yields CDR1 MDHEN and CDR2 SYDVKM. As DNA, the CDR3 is TGTGCCAGCATGGGCAGCTCTGGAAACACCATATATTTT. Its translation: CASMGSSGNTIYF.

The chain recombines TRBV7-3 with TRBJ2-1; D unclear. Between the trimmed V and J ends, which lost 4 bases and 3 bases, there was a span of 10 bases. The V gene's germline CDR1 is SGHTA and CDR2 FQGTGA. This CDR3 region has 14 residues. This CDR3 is CASSSDRNYNEQFF. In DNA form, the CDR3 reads TGTGCCAGCAGCTCCGATAGAAACTACAATGAGCAGTTCTTC.

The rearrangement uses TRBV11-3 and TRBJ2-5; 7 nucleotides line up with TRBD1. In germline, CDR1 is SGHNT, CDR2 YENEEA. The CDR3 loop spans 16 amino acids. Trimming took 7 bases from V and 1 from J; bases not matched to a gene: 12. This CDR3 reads CASTHRRQGVQETQYF. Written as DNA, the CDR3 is TGTGCCAGCACCCACCGGAGGCAGGGGGTCCAAGAGACCCAGTACTTC.

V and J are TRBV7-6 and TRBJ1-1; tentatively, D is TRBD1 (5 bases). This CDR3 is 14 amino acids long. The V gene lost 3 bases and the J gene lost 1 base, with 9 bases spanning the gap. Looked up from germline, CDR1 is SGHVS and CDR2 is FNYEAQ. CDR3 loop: CASSLARANTEAFF. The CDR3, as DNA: TGTGCCAGCAGCTTGGCCAGGGCGAACACTGAAGCTTTCTTT.

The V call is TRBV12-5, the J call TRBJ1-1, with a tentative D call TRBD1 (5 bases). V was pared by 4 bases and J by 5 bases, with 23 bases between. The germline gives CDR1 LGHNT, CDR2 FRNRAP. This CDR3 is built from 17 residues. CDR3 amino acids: CASGSPPWGGVGTEAFF. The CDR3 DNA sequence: TGTGCTAGTGGTTCTCCTCCCTGGGGGGGGGTTGGGACTGAAGCTTTCTTT.

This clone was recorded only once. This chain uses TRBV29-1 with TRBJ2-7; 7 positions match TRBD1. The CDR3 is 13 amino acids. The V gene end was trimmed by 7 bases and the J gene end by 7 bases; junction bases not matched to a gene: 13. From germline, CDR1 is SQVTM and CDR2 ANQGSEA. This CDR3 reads CSADPGQSKEQYF. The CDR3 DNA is TGCAGCGCGGACCCGGGACAGTCTAAAGAGCAGTACTTC.

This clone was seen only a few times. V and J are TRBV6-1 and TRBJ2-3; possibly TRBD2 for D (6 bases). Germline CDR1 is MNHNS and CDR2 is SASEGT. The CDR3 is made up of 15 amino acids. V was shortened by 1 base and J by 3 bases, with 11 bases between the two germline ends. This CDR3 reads CASSEGVGRTDTQYF. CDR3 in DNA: TGTGCCAGCAGTGAAGGGGTAGGGAGGACAGATACGCAGTATTTT.

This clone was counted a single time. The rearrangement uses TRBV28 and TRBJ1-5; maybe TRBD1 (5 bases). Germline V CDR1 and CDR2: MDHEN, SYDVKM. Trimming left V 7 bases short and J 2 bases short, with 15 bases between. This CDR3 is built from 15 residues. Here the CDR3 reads CASIKAGFRNQPQHF. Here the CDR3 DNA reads TGTGCCAGCATTAAGGCAGGGTTTCGCAATCAGCCCCAGCATTTT.

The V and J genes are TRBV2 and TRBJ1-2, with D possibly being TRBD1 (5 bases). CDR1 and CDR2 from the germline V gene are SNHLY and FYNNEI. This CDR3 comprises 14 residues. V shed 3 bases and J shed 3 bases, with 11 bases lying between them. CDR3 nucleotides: TGTGCCAGCAGTGATGGGGCGCTTTACTATGGCTACACCTTC. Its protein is CASSDGALYYGYTF.

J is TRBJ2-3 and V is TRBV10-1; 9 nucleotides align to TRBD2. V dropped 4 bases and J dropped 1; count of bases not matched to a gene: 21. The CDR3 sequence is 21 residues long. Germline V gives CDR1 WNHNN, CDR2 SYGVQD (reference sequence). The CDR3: CASSGTYLGLAGPEGTDTQYF. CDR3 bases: TGCGCCAGCAGTGGGACCTACCTCGGGCTAGCGGGGCCCGAGGGCACAGATACGCAGTATTTT.

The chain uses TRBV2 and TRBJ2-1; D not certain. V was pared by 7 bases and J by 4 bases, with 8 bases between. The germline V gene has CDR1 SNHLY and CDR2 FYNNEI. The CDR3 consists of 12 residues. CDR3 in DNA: TGTGCCAGCACAGTCCCATACAATGAGCAGTTCTTC. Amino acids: CASTVPYNEQFF.

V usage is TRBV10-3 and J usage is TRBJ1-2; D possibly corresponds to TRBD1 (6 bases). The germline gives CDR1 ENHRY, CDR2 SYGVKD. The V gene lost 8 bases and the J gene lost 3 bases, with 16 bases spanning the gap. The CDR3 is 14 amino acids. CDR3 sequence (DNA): TGTGCCATCCTCCCTGCAGGGGTGGACTATGGCTACACCTTC. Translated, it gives CAILPAGVDYGYTF.

CDR3 sequence: CASRPDVGVYGYTF. The CDR3 bases are TGCGCCAGCAGACCGGATGTGGGCGTCTATGGCTACACCTTC. The chain carries TRBV5-1 and TRBJ1-2; D call uncertain. This CDR3 is 14 amino acids long. V gave up 5 bases and J gave up 4 bases, with 15 bases separating them. Per the germline V gene, CDR1 is SGHRS and CDR2 is YFSETQ.

CDR3 sequence (DNA): TGCAGCGTTGTACAGGGCCCAGATACGCAGTATTTT. Its translation is CSVVQGPDTQYF. The chain carries TRBV29-1 and TRBJ2-3, with D possibly matching TRBD1 (6 bases). CDR1 is SQVTM and CDR2 is ANQGSEA in the germline V gene. V lost 4 bases and J lost 4, with 9 bases in between. The CDR3 covers 12 residues.

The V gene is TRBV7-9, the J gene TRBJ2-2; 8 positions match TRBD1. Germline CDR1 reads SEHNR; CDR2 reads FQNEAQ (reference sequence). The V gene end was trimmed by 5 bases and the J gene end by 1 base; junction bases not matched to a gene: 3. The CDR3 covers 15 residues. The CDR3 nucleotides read TGTGCCAGCAGCCCCGACAGGGGGAACACCGGGGAGCTGTTTTTT. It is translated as CASSPDRGNTGELFF.

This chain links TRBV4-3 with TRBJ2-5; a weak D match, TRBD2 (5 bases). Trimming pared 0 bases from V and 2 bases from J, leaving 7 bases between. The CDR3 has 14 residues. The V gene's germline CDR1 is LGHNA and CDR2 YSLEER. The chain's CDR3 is CASSQDRGQETQYF. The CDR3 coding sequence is TGCGCCAGCAGCCAAGATCGGGGACAAGAGACCCAGTACTTC.

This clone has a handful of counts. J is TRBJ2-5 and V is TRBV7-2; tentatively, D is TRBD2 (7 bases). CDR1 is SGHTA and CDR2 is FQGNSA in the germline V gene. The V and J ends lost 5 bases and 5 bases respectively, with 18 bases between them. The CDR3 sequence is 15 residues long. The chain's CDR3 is CASSTLGGLGETQYF. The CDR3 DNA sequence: TGTGCCAGCAGCACGCTGGGGGGGCTGGGGGAGACCCAGTACTTC.

CDR3 coding DNA: TGTGCCAGCAGTCCGGGACAGGGTGTTATTGGCTACACCTTC. It yields the protein CASSPGQGVIGYTF. V usage is TRBV6-1 and J usage is TRBJ1-2; 9 bases agree with TRBD1. Germline CDR1 is MNHNS and CDR2 is SASEGT. V was clipped by 5 bases and J by 7 bases; unmatched bases: 8. The CDR3 has 14 residues.

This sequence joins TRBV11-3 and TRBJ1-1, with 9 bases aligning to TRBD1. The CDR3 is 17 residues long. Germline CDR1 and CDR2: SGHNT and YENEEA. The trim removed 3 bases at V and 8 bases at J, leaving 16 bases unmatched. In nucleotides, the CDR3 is TGTGCCAGCAGCTTGAGGGGGACAGGGCGGTCTCGGGCCGAAGCTTTCTTT. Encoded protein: CASSLRGTGRSRAEAFF. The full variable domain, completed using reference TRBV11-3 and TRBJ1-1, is EAGVVQSPRYKIIEKKQPVAFWCNPISGHNTLYWYLQNLGQGPELLIRYENEEAVDDSQLPKDRFSAERLKGVDSTLKIQPAELGDSAVYLCASSLRGTGRSRAEAFFGQGTRLTVV.

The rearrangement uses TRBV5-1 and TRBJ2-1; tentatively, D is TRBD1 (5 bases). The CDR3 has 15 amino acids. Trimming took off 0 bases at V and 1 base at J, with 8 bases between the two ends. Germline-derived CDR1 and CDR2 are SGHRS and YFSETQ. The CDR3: CASSLDRTSYNEQFF. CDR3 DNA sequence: TGCGCCAGCAGCTTGGACAGGACGTCCTACAATGAGCAGTTCTTC. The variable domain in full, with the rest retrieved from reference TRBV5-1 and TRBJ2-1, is KAGVTQTPRYLIKTRGQQVTLSCSPISGHRSVSWYQQTPGQGLQFLFEYFSETQRNKGNFPGRFSGRQFSNSRSEMNVSTLELGDSALYLCASSLDRTSYNEQFFGPGTRLTVL.

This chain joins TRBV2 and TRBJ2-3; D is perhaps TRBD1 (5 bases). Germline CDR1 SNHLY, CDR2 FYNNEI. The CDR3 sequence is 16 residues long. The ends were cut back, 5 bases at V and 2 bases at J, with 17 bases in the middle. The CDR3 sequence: CASSLSRGLDTDTQYF. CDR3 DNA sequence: TGTGCCAGCAGTTTAAGTAGGGGCCTGGACACAGATACGCAGTATTTT.

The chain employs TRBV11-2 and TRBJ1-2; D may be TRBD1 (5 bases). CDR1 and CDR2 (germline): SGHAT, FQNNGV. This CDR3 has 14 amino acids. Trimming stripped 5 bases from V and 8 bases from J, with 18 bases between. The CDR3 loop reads CASSRIGAGWGYTF. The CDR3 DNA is TGTGCCAGCAGCCGGATTGGGGCAGGGTGGGGCTACACCTTC.

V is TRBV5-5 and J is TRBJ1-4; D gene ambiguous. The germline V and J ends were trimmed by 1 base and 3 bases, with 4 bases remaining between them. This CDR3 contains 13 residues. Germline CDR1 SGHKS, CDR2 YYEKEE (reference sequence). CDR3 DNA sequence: TGTGCCAGCAGCTTGTTCGCTAATGAAAAACTGTTTTTT. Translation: CASSLFANEKLFF.

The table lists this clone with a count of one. The CDR3 region has the DNA TGTGCCAGCAGTGCCACAGGGGGCCCTAACTATGGCTACACCTTC. Its protein is CASSATGGPNYGYTF. This chain connects TRBV6-1 to TRBJ1-2; 9 bases are shared with TRBD1. Losses at the gene ends were 4 bases for V and 0 bases for J; bases not matched to a gene: 3. The germline V gene encodes CDR1 MNHNS and CDR2 SASEGT. This CDR3 spans 15 amino acids.